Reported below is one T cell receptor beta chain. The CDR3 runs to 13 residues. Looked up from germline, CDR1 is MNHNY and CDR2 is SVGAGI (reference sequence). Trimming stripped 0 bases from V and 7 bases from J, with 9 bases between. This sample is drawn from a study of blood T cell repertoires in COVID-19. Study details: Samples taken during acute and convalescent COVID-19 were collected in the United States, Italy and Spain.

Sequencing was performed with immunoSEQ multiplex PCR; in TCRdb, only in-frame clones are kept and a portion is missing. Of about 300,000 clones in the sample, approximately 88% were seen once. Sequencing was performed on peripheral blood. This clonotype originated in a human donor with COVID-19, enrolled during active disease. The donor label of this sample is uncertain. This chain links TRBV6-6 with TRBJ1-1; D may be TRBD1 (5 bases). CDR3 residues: CASSYSEQGEAFF. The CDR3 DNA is TGTGCCAGCAGTTACTCCGAGCAGGGTGAAGCTTTCTTT.